This TCR beta chain was observed in a study of cytomegalovirus exposure and HLA in healthy donors. The trim removed 6 bases at V and 3 bases at J, leaving 7 bases unmatched. Germline CDR1 SNHLY, CDR2 FYNNEI. This CDR3 spans 16 amino acids. Findings and limits, study-wide: Earlier analysis yielded a pattern in which most TCR beta V segments were productive about 87% or about 30% of the time. Altogether, 164 TCR beta chains were recorded as cytomegalovirus-associated.

It was with 60 Vbeta and 13 Jbeta primers that the PCR ran. Original methodology: Unique TCR beta chains numbered around 80 million in a later analysis, with roughly 11 million shared. TCRdb's copy holds only in-frame clones and misses some; the assay was immunoSEQ multiplex PCR. That table gives V, J and clone size, and the DNA gave D and trimming. The profile shows about 160,000 clones, approximately 88% of them singletons. This clone was seen only a few times. Its target is unknown. The V gene is TRBV2, the J gene TRBJ2-7; 14 bases map to TRBD2. Sequencing was performed on PBMCs. This TCR was sampled from a woman in her twenties or thirties in good health and CMV-seronegative. DNA of the CDR3: TGTGCCAGCAGCGACCCGGGGACTAGCGGGAGCTACGAGCAGTACTTC. It encodes CASSDPGTSGSYEQYF.